Below, 8 T cell receptor beta chains from the same sample are listed, as sequenced in a study of blood T cell repertoires in COVID-19. Libraries were prepared by immunoSEQ multiplex PCR; TCRdb keeps only in-frame clonotypes and omits some of them. The sample contains about 170,000 clones, roughly 73% of which appear only once. The sample was peripheral blood. These receptors came from a man between 65 and 85 years old with acute or convalescent COVID-19.

Only a few counts were recorded for this clone. V is TRBV30 and J is TRBJ1-1; 7 bases align to TRBD1. V lost 0 bases and J lost 1; bases outside the gene matches: 2. Germline CDR1 GTSNPN, CDR2 SVGIG (reference sequence). The CDR3 spans 14 residues. The CDR3 sequence: CAWSVTGANTEAFF. For the CDR3, the DNA is TGTGCCTGGAGTGTAACAGGGGCGAACACTGAAGCTTTCTTT.

The table lists this clone with a count of one. This sequence joins TRBV6-5 and TRBJ2-3, with 9 nucleotides matching TRBD2. With 4 bases clipped from V and 3 bases from J, the junction kept 8 bases outside the gene matches. The length of the CDR3 is 16 residues. In germline, CDR1 is MNHEY, CDR2 SVGAGI. DNA for the CDR3: TGTGCCAGCAGTTTGGGAAATAGCGGGGGAACAGATACGCAGTATTTT. Residues: CASSLGNSGGTDTQYF.

The gene calls are TRBV11-2 and TRBJ2-7; weak D call: TRBD2 (6 bases). CDR1 is SGHAT and CDR2 is FQNNGV in the germline V gene. V gave up 0 bases and J gave up 0 bases, with 9 bases separating them. The CDR3 is 15 amino acids. In nucleotides, the CDR3 is TGTGCCAGCAGCTTAGAACCCGGGAGCTCCTACGAGCAGTACTTC. This gives the protein CASSLEPGSSYEQYF.

This chain connects TRBV6-2 or TRBV6-3 to TRBJ2-7; 12 bases fit TRBD2. The CDR3 runs to 15 residues. Trimming took 5 bases from V and 5 from J; bases not matched to a gene: 7. Germline V gene lookup returns CDR1 MNHEY and CDR2 SVGEGT. Here the CDR3 DNA reads TGTGCCAGCAGTGGCTTCCTAGCGGGAGGGCACGAGCAGTACTTC. This sequence encodes CASSGFLAGGHEQYF.

V and J are TRBV27 and TRBJ1-2, with 8 bases matching TRBD1. Germline CDR1 MNHEY, CDR2 SMNVEV (reference sequence). The V segment lost 8 bases and the J segment 3 bases; nucleotides outside the gene matches: 8. The CDR3 is 14 amino acids. The CDR3 reads CASSRGRLDYGYTF. CDR3 nucleotide sequence: TGTGCCAGCTCCAGGGGGCGCTTGGACTATGGCTACACCTTC.

This chain connects TRBV25-1 to TRBJ1-2, with a tentative D call TRBD1 (5 bases). This CDR3 has 15 amino acids. Between the trimmed V and J ends, which lost 7 bases and 3 bases, there was a span of 18 bases. Germline CDR1 is MGHDK and CDR2 is SYGVNS. The CDR3 is CASIHSSGGDYGYTF. The CDR3 coding sequence is TGTGCCAGCATTCACTCTTCCGGGGGGGACTATGGCTACACCTTC.

In the case of this clone: Other DNA sequences within the sample encode an identical CDR3. CDR3 amino acids: CASSLASETQYF. CDR3 sequence (DNA): TGTGCCAGCAGCTTAGCTAGCGAGACCCAGTACTTC. The rearrangement uses TRBV7-2 and TRBJ2-5, with D uncertain. Germline lookup yields CDR1 SGHTA and CDR2 FQGNSA. V lost 0 bases, J lost 5 bases, and 4 bases lay in between. This CDR3 spans 12 amino acids.

The CDR3 DNA reads as TGTGCCAGCAGTGAGGACACCTCGAACACTGAAGCTTTCTTT. Protein product: CASSEDTSNTEAFF. The chain has TRBV2 and TRBJ1-1, with D perhaps TRBD1 (5 bases). Germline V gene sequence: CDR1 SNHLY, CDR2 FYNNEI. V was shortened by 3 bases and J by 1 base, with 9 bases between the two germline ends. The CDR3 loop spans 14 amino acids.